The clone carrying this T cell receptor beta chain has a count of ten or more. These data belong to a study of T cells in Graves' hyperthyroidism and ophthalmopathy. Clinical symptoms, serum thyroxine and TRAb, thyroid ultrasound and orbital computed tomography together formed the diagnostic basis. What was amplified from RNA transcripts were TCR beta CDR3 regions. HTBI primers were employed in a first-round RT-PCR of the TCR CDR3. TCRdb passed the multiplex PCR reads through MiXCR, listing each CDR3 protein once. The repertoire consists of roughly 300,000 distinct CDR3 sequences, with approximately 18% occurring once and the leading ten covering around 54%. The germline V gene has CDR1 MNHEY and CDR2 SMNVEV (reference sequence). J lost 4 bases, V lost 6 bases, and 9 bases had no gene match. The CDR3 is 15 amino acids.

This TCR came from a woman in her forties or fifties with Graves' hyperthyroidism. The sequenced sample consisted of blood. J is TRBJ2-1 and V is TRBV27; 7 bases align to TRBD2. This CDR3 reads CASSLGGAIYNEQFF. The CDR3 nucleotides read TGTGCCAGCAGCCTGGGAGGGGCGATATACAATGAGCAGTTCTTC.